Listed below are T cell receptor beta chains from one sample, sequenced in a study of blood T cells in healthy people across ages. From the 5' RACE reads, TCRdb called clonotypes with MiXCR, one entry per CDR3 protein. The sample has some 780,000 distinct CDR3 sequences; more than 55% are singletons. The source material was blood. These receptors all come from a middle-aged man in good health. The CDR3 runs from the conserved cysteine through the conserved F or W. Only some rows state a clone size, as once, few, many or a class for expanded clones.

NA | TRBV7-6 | CASSLVEGADGYTF
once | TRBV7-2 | CASSLNFRGSYEQYF
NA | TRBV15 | CATSREDSETQYF
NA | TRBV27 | CASKPSQGAIQPQHF
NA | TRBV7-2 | CASSADTRGGYTF
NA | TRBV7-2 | CASSPIVSDEQFF
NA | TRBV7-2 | CASGAGGSYNEQFF
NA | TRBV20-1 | CSARQGKAWAVGYTF
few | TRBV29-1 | CSVWVGDKDSGANVLTF
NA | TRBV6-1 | CASRRIYTDTQYF
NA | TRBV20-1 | CSARDNGYTF
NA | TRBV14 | CASSQAGLAKNIQYF
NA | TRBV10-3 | CAIRASTDTQYF
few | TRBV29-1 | CSVVLRYGYTF
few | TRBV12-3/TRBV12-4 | CASSSPPPLGRSYEQYF
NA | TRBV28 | CASSFPASGNEQFF
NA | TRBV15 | CATSRDPPGENTEAFF
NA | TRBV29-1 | CSVEDLKNEQFF
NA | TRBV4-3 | CASSQELQGLGEQYF
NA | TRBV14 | CASSRTGRPRETQYF
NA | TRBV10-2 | CASSEGRDTQYF
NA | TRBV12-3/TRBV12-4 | CASSLRSGTGEGNTF
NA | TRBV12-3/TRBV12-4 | CASSFTRTNTETFF
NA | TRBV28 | CASSSPSGGRHTEAFF
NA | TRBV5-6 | CASSLVAGAGANVLTF
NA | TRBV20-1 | CSAPDLIGLAEQFF
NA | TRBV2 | CATGTSGLNEQYF
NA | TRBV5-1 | CASSLGPPETQYF
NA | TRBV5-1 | CASSQGTGGTSNQPQHF
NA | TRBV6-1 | CASSGGRGATNEKLFF
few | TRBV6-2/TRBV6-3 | CASRRQGWDEQYF
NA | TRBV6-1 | CASSENRGLGETQYF
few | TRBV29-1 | CSVGRTGGPEQYF
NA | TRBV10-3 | CAISDLVSPLGGNYGYTF
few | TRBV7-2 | CASSRDAGPRALHF
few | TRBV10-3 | CAISGNPSIVAVLTDTQYF
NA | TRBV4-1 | CASSQPGAGSGRPEAFF
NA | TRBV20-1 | CSARVGRETGGYNEQFF
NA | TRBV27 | CASSFPDNEQFF
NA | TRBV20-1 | CSALDGRGSTDTQYF
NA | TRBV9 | CASSVTKTGGSGYTF
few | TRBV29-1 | CSAGNTGSNQPQHF
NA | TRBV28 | CASRGGQAYEQYF
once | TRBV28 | CASTGLTAVQYF
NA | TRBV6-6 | CASSTPGQGYTEAFF
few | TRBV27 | CASSPRTGTGVGEQFF
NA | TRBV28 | CASSFTGVYEQYF
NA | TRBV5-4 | CASIGQSYNEQYF
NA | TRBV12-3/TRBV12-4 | CASSFRLAGALAKNIQYF
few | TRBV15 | CATSRGSGGTSGANVLTF
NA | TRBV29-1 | CSVIQTRKSVTGTQYF
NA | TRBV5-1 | CASSLEQGVREQYF
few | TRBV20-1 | CSAPGEGENEQFF
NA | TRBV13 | CASRPSPGKNIQYF